The T cell receptor (beta chain) under discussion was sequenced for a study of blood T cell repertoires in COVID-19. After removal of 2 bases from V and 4 bases from J, the junction contained 10 bases not matched to a gene. The CDR3 has 16 residues. Germline CDR1 reads SEHNR; CDR2 reads FQNEAQ (reference sequence). Living in 24 US areas, the participants were between roughly 18 and 90 years of age. Cohort placement rested on clinical history that participants reported themselves. The assay was immunoSEQ multiplex PCR, and TCRdb's table has in-frame clones only and misses some. The data contain around 230,000 clones, around 86% of them singletons.

This clonotype was sampled from a middle-aged woman with acute COVID-19. The gene calls are TRBV7-9 and TRBJ1-2; 7 bases line up with TRBD1. Sequencing was performed on PBMCs or T cells enriched from blood (not recorded which). Written as DNA, the CDR3 is TGTGCCAGCAGCTTAATAGACAGGGATGAGAGCTATGGCTACACCTTC. This sequence encodes CASSLIDRDESYGYTF.